These 10 T cell receptor beta chains were sequenced from one sample in a study of blood T cell repertoires in COVID-19. The method was immunoSEQ multiplex PCR; TCRdb's version includes in-frame clones alone and lacks a portion of them. This repertoire shows just over 150,000 clones, 75% to 90% found once; its top ten account for about 15%. The sequenced sample was peripheral blood. All receptors come from a woman in her thirties or forties with acute or convalescent COVID-19.

The chain uses TRBV28 and TRBJ1-2; 8 bases line up with TRBD1. The V segment lost 2 bases and the J segment 2 bases; nucleotides outside the gene matches: 13. From germline, CDR1 is MDHEN and CDR2 SYDVKM. The CDR3 extends over 18 amino acids. The CDR3 nucleotides are TGTGCCAGCAGTTTACCCCCGGGACAGGCTTCTTCGAACTATGGCTACACCTTC. Protein: CASSLPPGQASSNYGYTF.

This sequence joins TRBV2 and TRBJ1-1, with unresolved D. The V and J ends lost 4 bases and 7 bases respectively, with 7 bases between them. This CDR3 region has 11 residues. Germline CDR1 is SNHLY and CDR2 is FYNNEI. CDR3 sequence (DNA): TGTGCCAGCAGTGCTATTAATGAAGCTTTCTTT. Its translation is CASSAINEAFF.

This chain connects TRBV19 to TRBJ2-7, with 13 bases that match TRBD2. Germline-derived CDR1 and CDR2 are LNHDA and SQIVND (reference sequence). V dropped 3 bases and J dropped 5; count of bases not matched to a gene: 4. This CDR3 has 15 residues. CDR3 nucleotides: TGTGCCAGTAGTATTAAGGGGACTAGCGGGAACGAGCAGTACTTC. Protein: CASSIKGTSGNEQYF.

The genes are TRBV3-1 (or the pseudogene TRBV3-2) and TRBJ1-1; the match to TRBD1 covers 7 bases. V was clipped by 4 bases and J by 2 bases; unmatched bases: 10. Germline assignment: CDR1 LGHDT and CDR2 YNNKEL (reference sequence). The CDR3 is 16 residues long. CDR3 loop: CASSPLRDRINTEAFF. DNA of the CDR3: TGTGCCAGCAGCCCCCTTCGGGACAGAATTAACACTGAAGCTTTCTTT.

The rearrangement uses TRBV6-5 and TRBJ2-7; TRBD1 might be the D (5 bases). CDR1 MNHEY and CDR2 SVGAGI come from the germline V gene. The CDR3 consists of 14 residues. V gave up 7 bases and J gave up 3 bases, with 16 bases separating them. The CDR3 region has the DNA TGTGCCAGCAATCAACGACAGACAAACTACGAGCAGTACTTC. This codes for CASNQRQTNYEQYF.

The CDR3 DNA follows: TGTGCCACCCGGGACAGAGCCCCCCAAGAGACCCAGTACTTC. The encoded protein is CATRDRAPQETQYF. The chain uses TRBV24-1 and TRBJ2-5; 7 bases fit TRBD1. This CDR3 spans 14 amino acids. CDR1 is KGHDR and CDR2 is SFDVKD in the germline V gene. The V gene end was trimmed by 9 bases and the J gene end by 1 base; junction bases not matched to a gene: 7.

This chain joins TRBV19 and TRBJ2-6; TRBD2 aligns across 15 bases. There are 20 residues in the CDR3. With V trimmed by 7 bases and J by 3 bases, 13 bases remained unmatched. Germline V CDR1 and CDR2: LNHDA, SQIVND (reference sequence). CDR3 region: CASTLRGTSGGRVGANVLTF. The CDR3 DNA reads as TGTGCCAGTACCCTCCGGGGGACTAGCGGGGGGAGGGTTGGGGCCAACGTCCTGACTTTC.

The chain employs TRBV7-2 and TRBJ1-5, with 7 bases fitting TRBD1. V lost 5 bases and J lost 2; bases outside the gene matches: 9. Per the germline V gene, CDR1 is SGHTA and CDR2 is FQGNSA. The CDR3 sequence is 16 residues long. Here the CDR3 reads CASSQWTGNGNQPQHF. CDR3 nucleotide sequence: TGTGCCAGCAGCCAATGGACAGGAAACGGCAATCAGCCCCAGCATTTT.

The gene calls are TRBV19 and TRBJ2-7, with 9 bases aligning to TRBD1. Trimming removed 6 bases from V and 7 bases from J; junction bases left unmatched: 7. Germline CDR1 and CDR2: LNHDA and SQIVND (reference sequence). CDR3 size: 13 residues. The CDR3 DNA reads as TGTGCCAGTAGCCCGGACAGGGGCGGAGAGCAGTACTTC. Amino acids: CASSPDRGGEQYF.

This chain links TRBV9 with TRBJ2-1, with 13 bases identical to TRBD2. Germline V CDR1 and CDR2: SGDLS, YYNGEE. This CDR3 contains 14 residues. The trim removed 0 bases at V and 16 bases at J, leaving 7 bases unmatched. CDR3 DNA: TGTGCCAGCAGCGTAGACGGGACTAGCGGGAAATCTTTCTTC. Protein: CASSVDGTSGKSFF.